These 18 T cell receptor beta chains originate from one sample sequenced in a study of cytomegalovirus exposure and HLA in healthy donors. PCR used 60 Vbeta primers and 13 Jbeta primers. The data were produced by immunoSEQ multiplex PCR, yet TCRdb's version contains in-frame clones alone and is incomplete. The sample shows 110,000 to 150,000 clones, roughly 80% of them seen only once. The source material was PBMCs. Receptors were obtained from a female donor in good health and CMV-seronegative.

This clone was detected once. J is TRBJ2-2 and V is TRBV5-4; D unclear. Per the germline V gene, CDR1 is SGHNT and CDR2 is YYREEE (reference sequence). This CDR3 is 15 amino acids long. The V and J ends lost 7 bases and 0 bases respectively, with 13 bases between them. The CDR3 protein is CASSPMGANTGELFF. CDR3 coding DNA: TGTGCCAGCTCCCCTATGGGCGCGAACACCGGGGAGCTGTTTTTT.

The chain links TRBV19 to TRBJ1-4; TRBD1 matches at 7 bases. Germline V gene lookup returns CDR1 LNHDA and CDR2 SQIVND (reference sequence). The CDR3 totals 15 residues. V shed 8 bases and J 0 bases; nucleotides not matched to a gene: 6. The CDR3 region is CASRDRASTNEKLFF. In nucleotides, the CDR3 is TGTGCCAGTCGTGACAGGGCCTCAACTAATGAAAAACTGTTTTTT.

For the CDR3, the DNA is TGCAGCGTTGAAGAGAGGGAGCGGGAGTCCCACGAGCAGTACTTC. Translation: CSVEERERESHEQYF. The J gene is TRBJ2-7, the V gene TRBV29-1; 8 bases agree with TRBD2. Germline values: CDR1 SQVTM, CDR2 ANQGSEA. V lost 0 bases and J lost 5; bases outside the gene matches: 9. The CDR3 covers 15 residues.

This clone was seen only a few times. The chain employs TRBV6-5 and TRBJ2-5; TRBD2 might be the D (6 bases). The CDR3 runs 14 residues. Trimming cost V 4 bases and J 5 bases, with 14 bases left between them. Per the germline V gene, CDR1 is MNHEY and CDR2 is SVGAGI. The CDR3 nucleotides are TGTGCCAGCAGTTTTTACAGCAGCGGGGAGACCCAGTACTTC. Protein product: CASSFYSSGETQYF.

This clone came up once. The V and J genes are TRBV27 and TRBJ2-6, with no clear D. Between the trimmed V and J ends, which lost 5 bases and 0 bases, there was a span of 11 bases. CDR1 and CDR2 (germline): MNHEY, SMNVEV (reference sequence). The CDR3 is made up of 16 amino acids. This chain's CDR3 is CASSPEWVSGANVLTF. In nucleotides, the CDR3 is TGTGCCAGCAGTCCGGAGTGGGTCTCTGGGGCCAACGTCCTGACTTTC.

V is TRBV15 and J is TRBJ1-1; D not resolved. Trimming stripped 0 bases from V and 1 base from J, with 6 bases between. The germline V gene has CDR1 LNHNV and CDR2 YYDKDF (reference sequence). The CDR3 totals 14 residues. This CDR3 is CATSRDYTNTEAFF. The CDR3 nucleotides read TGTGCCACCAGCAGAGATTACACGAACACTGAAGCTTTCTTT.

The chain couples TRBV29-1 to TRBJ2-5, with a possible D match to TRBD2 (6 bases). The germline gives CDR1 SQVTM, CDR2 ANQGSEA. V gave up 7 bases and J gave up 1 base, with 10 bases separating them. The CDR3 length is 12 residues. This CDR3 is CSEGGSQETQYF. In DNA form, the CDR3 reads TGCAGCGAGGGAGGCAGCCAAGAGACCCAGTACTTC.

The V gene is TRBV6-1, the J gene TRBJ2-1; TRBD2 matches at 12 bases. From germline, CDR1 is MNHNS and CDR2 SASEGT. J gave up 0 bases and V 4 bases, and 10 bases lay outside the gene matches. The CDR3 is made up of 19 amino acids. This chain's CDR3 is CASSGEGLAGLGSYNEQFF. The DNA for the CDR3 is TGTGCCAGCAGTGGAGAGGGACTAGCGGGCCTCGGCTCCTACAATGAGCAGTTCTTC.

The chain has TRBV9 and TRBJ2-4; TRBD1 might be the D (6 bases). Trimming left V 0 bases short and J 8 bases short, with 12 bases between. The V gene's germline CDR1 is SGDLS and CDR2 YYNGEE. CDR3 length: 14 residues. CDR3 DNA sequence: TGTGCCAGCAGCGTAGTAGAAGCAGGGGACATTCAGTACTTC. This codes for CASSVVEAGDIQYF.

This clone was detected only a few times. The rearrangement uses TRBV29-1 and TRBJ2-7; 7 bases are a match to TRBD1. Germline CDR1 and CDR2: SQVTM and ANQGSEA. The CDR3 has 12 residues. Trimming took 5 bases from V and 5 from J; bases not matched to a gene: 6. CDR3 coding DNA: TGCAGCGTTAGGGGGACAGAGGACGAGCAGTACTTC. Its translation: CSVRGTEDEQYF.

This clone showed up just a few times. The chain employs TRBV2 and TRBJ2-5; TRBD2 is a possible D gene (6 bases). With 8 bases removed from V and 5 bases from J, the gap between germline ends came to 9 bases. CDR1 SNHLY and CDR2 FYNNEI come from the germline V gene. CDR3 length: 11 residues. The CDR3 DNA is TGTGCCAGCGGGGGGTGGGAGACCCAGTACTTC. Translation: CASGGWETQYF.

The chain has TRBV5-6 and TRBJ2-4; TRBD2 agrees at 9 bases. Germline lookup yields CDR1 SGHDT and CDR2 YYEEEE. The V segment lost 7 bases and the J segment 8 bases; nucleotides outside the gene matches: 10. The CDR3 is 14 amino acids. This CDR3 reads CASARSGSLYIQYF. The CDR3 DNA reads as TGTGCCAGCGCCCGTAGCGGGAGTTTGTACATTCAGTACTTC.

V is TRBV6-4 and J is TRBJ2-1; 10 bases match TRBD2. The CDR3 contains 16 residues. V dropped 0 bases and J dropped 4; count of bases not matched to a gene: 3. CDR1 is MRHNA and CDR2 is SNTAGT in the germline V gene. The CDR3 sequence is CASSDSALAGYNEQFF. The CDR3 region has the DNA TGTGCCAGCAGTGACTCGGCACTAGCGGGGTACAATGAGCAGTTCTTC.

The gene calls are TRBV30 and TRBJ2-6, with D possibly matching TRBD1 (5 bases). The CDR3 is 13 amino acids. Trimming removed 0 bases at V and 15 bases at J, with 15 bases between. Germline CDR1 and CDR2: GTSNPN and SVGIG (reference sequence). The CDR3 protein is CAWSVQEARGLTF. CDR3 coding DNA: TGTGCCTGGAGTGTACAAGAGGCAAGGGGCCTGACTTTC.

The chain recombines TRBV19 with TRBJ2-7; the D is unclear. From germline, CDR1 is LNHDA and CDR2 SQIVND (reference sequence). V lost 3 bases and J 0 bases, leaving 9 bases between the germline ends. CDR3 length: 14 amino acids. CDR3 in amino acids: CASSISSSSYEQYF. DNA for the CDR3: TGTGCCAGTAGTATCTCGTCGAGCTCCTACGAGCAGTACTTC.

The genes are TRBV15 and TRBJ2-7; TRBD1 might be the D (5 bases). The ends were cut back, 5 bases at V and 3 bases at J, with 11 bases in the middle. The V gene's germline CDR1 is LNHNV and CDR2 YYDKDF (reference sequence). The CDR3 extends over 13 amino acids. In DNA, the CDR3 is TGTGCCACCAGCCCGGACACCGACTACGAGCAGTACTTC. Its translation: CATSPDTDYEQYF. Based on the CDR3 plus reference TRBV15 and TRBJ2-7, the full variable domain is DAMVIQNPRYQVTQFGKPVTLSCSQTLNHNVMYWYQQKSSQAPKLLFHYYDKDFNNEADTPDNFQSRRPNTSFCFLDIRSPGLGDTAMYLCATSPDTDYEQYFGPGTRLTVT.

The chain combines TRBV27 with TRBJ2-7; a weak D match, TRBD2 (6 bases). The V end was cut by 2 bases, the J end by 3 bases, with 8 bases between. Per the germline V gene, CDR1 is MNHEY and CDR2 is SMNVEV (reference sequence). The CDR3 has 13 residues. Here the CDR3 reads CASSLGRDYEQYF. In DNA form, the CDR3 reads TGTGCCAGCAGTTTAGGGCGGGACTACGAGCAGTACTTC.

The V gene is TRBV5-4, the J gene TRBJ1-1; no definite D call. This CDR3 is built from 15 residues. Deletions cut 4 bases from V and 4 bases from J, with 17 bases between. Germline CDR1 and CDR2: SGHNT and YYREEE (reference sequence). CDR3: CASSPPERSGTEAFF. CDR3 bases: TGTGCCAGCAGCCCTCCTGAGCGGTCGGGCACTGAAGCTTTCTTT.